Given below is one TCR beta chain in context. CDR1 SGHTA and CDR2 FQGNSA come from the germline V gene. This CDR3 is 14 amino acids long. V lost 5 bases, J lost 5 bases, and 8 bases stayed unmatched. The sample originates from a study of blood T cell repertoires in COVID-19. Study at large: Samples of COVID-19 (acute and convalescent) were obtained from the United States, Italy and Spain. Sample material is recorded as cDNA or gDNA derived from T cells, B-cell-depleted T cells, or PBMCs.

Original data processing: Reference gene primers were amplified, and this amplification served to estimate nucleated cell counts. Clones were sequenced by immunoSEQ multiplex PCR, and TCRdb holds only the in-frame ones, with some missing. D and trimming come from the DNA, and the V and J calls and clone size come from that table. The table shows under 300,000 clones, with roughly 88% occurring only once. Recruitment covered about two dozen US areas and drew participants whose ages spanned roughly 18 to 100 years. The V gene is TRBV7-2, the J gene TRBJ2-5, with 7 positions matching TRBD2. Sequencing was carried out using PBMCs or T cells enriched from blood (not recorded which). The source of this sequence is a woman aged 40 to 49 with acute COVID-19. CDR3 sequence (DNA): TGTGCCAGCAGCCCTCAGCGGGGCGGTGAGACCCAGTACTTC. It codes for CASSPQRGGETQYF.